Here is one TCR beta chain with its context. Antigen specificity is unknown. Cells sorted as Tregs were CD4+, CD25+ and CD127-/low. Findings and caveats of the study: Tumor memory CD4+ T cell TCR gene usage was found to cluster with blood and lymph node memory CD4+ cells and with lymph node naive CD4+ cells. The larger cohort examined one V-J beta rearrangement, not whole repertoires.

One entry per CDR3 protein, called by TCRdb with MiXCR from the 5' RACE reads. The sample holds tens of thousands of distinct CDR3 sequences; less than 30% are singletons and the top ten take around 2%. Germline-derived CDR1 and CDR2 are PRHDT and FYEKMQ (reference sequence). The CDR3 length is 13 residues. V lost 5 bases and J lost 0, with 7 bases in between. This sequence originates from a female donor with breast cancer. The sequenced material came from tumor-infiltrating Tregs sorted from the breast tumor. The chain couples TRBV13 to TRBJ1-1, with D perhaps matching TRBD1 (5 bases). This CDR3 is CASSRTMNTEAFF. The DNA of the CDR3 is TGTGCCAGCAGCAGGACAATGAACACTGAAGCTTTCTTT.